This entry lists 3 T cell receptor beta chains sequenced from one sample in a study of cytomegalovirus exposure and HLA in healthy donors. PCR amplification relied on 60 Vbeta primers (plus 13 Jbeta primers). The assay was immunoSEQ multiplex PCR, and TCRdb's table has in-frame clones only and misses some. The data show 200,000 or so clones, more than 60% seen once. Sequenced: PBMCs. These receptors were taken from a girl aged 2 to 10 in good health and CMV-seronegative.

CDR3 DNA: TGTGCCAGCAGCTTAGCGGAGGTCCTGAAGGGGGCATTTGGGGGCTACACCTTC. Translating gives CASSLAEVLKGAFGGYTF. The rearrangement joins TRBV7-9 to TRBJ1-2, with 7 bases matching TRBD1. V dropped 0 bases and J dropped 8; count of bases not matched to a gene: 18. The CDR3 contains 18 residues. The germline V gene encodes CDR1 SEHNR and CDR2 FQNEAQ (reference sequence).

This chain joins TRBV5-4 and TRBJ1-2; the match to TRBD1 covers 8 bases. CDR1 SGHNT and CDR2 YYREEE come from the germline V gene (reference sequence). J was trimmed by 3 bases and V by 4 bases; bases with no gene match: 8. The CDR3 loop spans 15 amino acids. In DNA form, the CDR3 reads TGTGCCAGCAGCCCCGGGACAGGTAGAGACTATGGCTACACCTTC. It codes for CASSPGTGRDYGYTF.

This clone showed up just a few times. The V gene is TRBV10-3, the J gene TRBJ1-1; D is perhaps TRBD1 (5 bases). The germline V gene has CDR1 ENHRY and CDR2 SYGVKD. Trimming pared 0 bases from V and 6 bases from J, leaving 8 bases between. CDR3 length: 13 residues. CDR3 residues: CAISESGGAEAFF. The CDR3 DNA reads as TGTGCCATCAGTGAGTCTGGGGGGGCTGAAGCTTTCTTT.